This TCR beta chain emerged from a study of T-cell reconstitution after alpha-beta-depleted transplantation in children. Study-level points and caveats: Alpha-beta T cells present about two months after transplant were reported to originate from several hundred expanded graft clones.

CDR1 and CDR2 (germline): MNHNS, SASEGT. Trimming took 7 bases from V and 9 from J, leaving 19 bases between them. CDR3 size: 14 residues. In this sample, this clonotype turned up many times. Its antigen remains unidentified. As it was prepared, the TCRbeta library received unique molecular identifiers. MiXCR was run by TCRdb on the PCR reads, yielding one entry per CDR3 protein. The sample carries 110,000 or so distinct CDR3 sequences, approximately 6% recorded once. This chain connects TRBV6-1 to TRBJ1-3, with D uncertain. This TCR derives from a male patient aged 2 to 9 who had a stem cell transplant for acute lymphoblastic leukemia, so the T cells may come from the graft donor. Sequencing used PBMCs, mostly from graft donor cells, obtained 360 days after TCRalphabeta/CD19-depleted stem cell transplant. The CDR3 region is CASTDGDSSGTIYF. The CDR3 DNA sequence: TGTGCCAGCACCGACGGAGATTCCTCAGGCACCATATATTTT.